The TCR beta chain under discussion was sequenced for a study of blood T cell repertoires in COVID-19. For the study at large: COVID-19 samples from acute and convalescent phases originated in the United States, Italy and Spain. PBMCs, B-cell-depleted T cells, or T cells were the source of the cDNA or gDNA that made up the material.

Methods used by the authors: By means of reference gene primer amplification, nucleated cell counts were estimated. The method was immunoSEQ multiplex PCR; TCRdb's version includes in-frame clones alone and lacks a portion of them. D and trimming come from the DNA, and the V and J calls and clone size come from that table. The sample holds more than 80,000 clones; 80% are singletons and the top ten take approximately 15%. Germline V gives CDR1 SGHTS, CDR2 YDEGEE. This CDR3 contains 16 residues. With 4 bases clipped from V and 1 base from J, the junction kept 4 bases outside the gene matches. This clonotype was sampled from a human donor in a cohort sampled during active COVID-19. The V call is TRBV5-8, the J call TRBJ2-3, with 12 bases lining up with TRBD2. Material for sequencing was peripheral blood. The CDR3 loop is CASSPGTSGRTDTQYF. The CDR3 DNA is TGTGCCAGCAGCCCCGGGACTAGCGGGCGCACAGATACGCAGTATTTT.